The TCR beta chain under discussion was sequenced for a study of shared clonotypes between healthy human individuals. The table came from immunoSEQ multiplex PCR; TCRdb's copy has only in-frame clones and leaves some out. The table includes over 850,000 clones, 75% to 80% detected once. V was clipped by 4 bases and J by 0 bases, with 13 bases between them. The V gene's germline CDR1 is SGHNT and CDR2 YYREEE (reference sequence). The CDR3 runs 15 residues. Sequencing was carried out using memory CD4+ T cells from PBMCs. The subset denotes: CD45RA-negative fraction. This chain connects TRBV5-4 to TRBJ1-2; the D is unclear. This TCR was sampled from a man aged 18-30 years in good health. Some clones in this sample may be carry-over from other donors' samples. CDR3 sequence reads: CASSLPLPTNYGYTF. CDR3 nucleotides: TGTGCCAGCAGCCTGCCGTTGCCCACTAACTATGGCTACACCTTC.